This TCR beta chain was observed in a study of early T cells in non-severe SARS-CoV-2 infection. Each cDNA molecule carried a unique molecular identifier. Via MiXCR, TCRdb re-called the 5' RACE reads, giving one row per CDR3 protein. The sample has about 77,000 distinct CDR3 sequences, more than 7.5% seen once. Many counts were recorded for this clonotype. The source of this sequence is an adult who was a healthcare worker with PCR-confirmed SARS-CoV-2 infection or an uninfected control (not recorded which). Sequenced sample: whole blood.

DNA for the CDR3: TGTGCCAGCAGCGCCGGGACTAGCGGGACCCTTTACAATGAGCAGTTCTTC. Translated, it gives CASSAGTSGTLYNEQFF. The chain joins TRBV7-6 to TRBJ2-1, with 13 nucleotides matching TRBD2. J lost 4 bases, V lost 5 bases, and 8 bases had no gene match. The germline V gene has CDR1 SGHVS and CDR2 FNYEAQ. The CDR3 covers 17 residues.